A single sample gave rise to the 22 T cell receptor beta chains below, sequenced in a study of T-cell reconstitution after alpha-beta-depleted transplantation in children. A TCRbeta library incorporating unique molecular identifiers was prepared. Using its own MiXCR run on the PCR reads, TCRdb lists one record per CDR3 protein. Here the sample spans some 80,000 distinct CDR3 sequences, 15% to 20% being singletons. The sample here was PBMCs, mostly from graft donor cells, taken 360 days after TCRalphabeta/CD19-depleted stem cell transplant. These receptor sequences come from a male patient aged 2 to 10 who had a stem cell transplant for acute lymphoblastic leukemia, so the T cells may come from the graft donor.

This sequence joins TRBV5-1 and TRBJ2-5, with 12 bases fitting TRBD2. Looked up from germline, CDR1 is SGHRS and CDR2 is YFSETQ. V trimming: 0 bases; J trimming: 4 bases; junction bases outside the gene matches: 7. The length of the CDR3 is 17 residues. The CDR3 sequence: CASSLGLAGEWRETQYF. CDR3 nucleotides: TGCGCCAGCAGCTTGGGACTAGCGGGAGAGTGGAGAGAGACCCAGTACTTC. Filled out from reference TRBV5-1 and TRBJ2-5, the complete variable domain reads KAGVTQTPRYLIKTRGQQVTLSCSPISGHRSVSWYQQTPGQGLQFLFEYFSETQRNKGNFPGRFSGRQFSNSRSEMNVSTLELGDSALYLCASSLGLAGEWRETQYFGPGTRLLVL.

This clonotype has more than one count but fewer than ten. This rearrangement joins TRBV20-1 to TRBJ1-5; 8 bases fit TRBD1. The germline gives CDR1 DFQATT, CDR2 SNEGSKA (reference sequence). This CDR3 spans 15 amino acids. V shed 4 bases and J 1 base; nucleotides not matched to a gene: 6. Written as DNA, the CDR3 is TGCAGTGCTACGTACAGGGGGATGAGCAATCAGCCCCAGCATTTT. This translates into CSATYRGMSNQPQHF.

This clonotype occurred a few times. The chain has TRBV4-1 and TRBJ2-7, with 12 bases that match TRBD2. The germline CDR1 and CDR2 sequences are MGHRA and YSYEKL. The V and J ends lost 2 bases and 5 bases, in that order; junction bases with no gene match: 4. The CDR3 runs to 15 residues. In DNA, the CDR3 is TGCGCCAGCAGCCAAATTGGACTAGCGGGAAACGAGCAGTACTTC. This translates into CASSQIGLAGNEQYF.

V and J are TRBV20-1 and TRBJ2-1, with 10 bases lining up with TRBD2. The ends lost 2 bases at V and 6 bases at J; junction bases unmatched: 10. This CDR3 has 16 residues. Germline V gives CDR1 DFQATT, CDR2 SNEGSKA (reference sequence). The chain's CDR3 is CSARRLLLAGRNEQFF. The CDR3 DNA follows: TGCAGTGCTAGAAGGTTATTACTAGCGGGACGCAATGAGCAGTTCTTC.

This clonotype turned up a few times. The chain couples TRBV6-1 to TRBJ2-2, with D possibly being TRBD1 or TRBD2 (5 bases each). V lost 4 bases and J 6 bases, leaving 9 bases between the germline ends. This CDR3 is 13 amino acids long. Germline V CDR1 and CDR2: MNHNS, SASEGT. This CDR3 is CASSAVGPGELFF. DNA for the CDR3: TGTGCCAGCAGTGCGGTGGGACCCGGGGAGCTGTTTTTT.

This clonotype was seen at least ten times. The chain couples TRBV5-1 to TRBJ2-2; possible D gene TRBD1, 6 bases. Germline CDR1 and CDR2: SGHRS and YFSETQ. V lost 6 bases and J lost 1, with 13 bases in between. The CDR3 covers 15 residues. The DNA of the CDR3 is TGCGCCAGCACCTTAACAGGGCTGAACACCGGGGAGCTGTTTTTT. Translated: CASTLTGLNTGELFF.

The CDR3 loop reads CASSLGPSNTGELFF. CDR3 bases: TGTGCCAGCAGCTTAGGGCCCTCGAACACCGGGGAGCTGTTTTTT. The V call is TRBV7-9, the J call TRBJ2-2; D gene ambiguous. This CDR3 spans 15 amino acids. The V gene's germline CDR1 is SEHNR and CDR2 FQNEAQ (reference sequence). V was clipped by 1 base and J by 0 bases, with 6 bases between them.

This clonotype has more than one count but fewer than ten. The chain has TRBV20-1 and TRBJ2-1, with 9 bases lining up with TRBD2. Germline CDR1 reads DFQATT; CDR2 reads SNEGSKA (reference sequence). Unmatched junction bases numbered 10, after V lost 0 bases and J lost 7 bases. The CDR3 covers 16 residues. The CDR3 coding sequence is TGCAGTGCTAGAGATCCCAGGCGGGAGGGTTGGAATGAGCAGTTCTTC. This sequence encodes CSARDPRREGWNEQFF.

The chain links TRBV12-3 or TRBV12-4 to TRBJ1-4; TRBD1 is a possible D gene (6 bases). V was cut by 5 bases and J by 8 bases, with 18 bases left in between. The CDR3 runs to 15 residues. CDR3: CASSPWQGRGEKLFF. CDR3 DNA: TGTGCCAGCAGTCCTTGGCAGGGGCGGGGGGAAAAACTGTTTTTT.

This chain joins TRBV6-5 and TRBJ2-4; D is ambiguous. Germline CDR1 is MNHEY and CDR2 is SVGAGI. V was clipped by 0 bases and J by 0 bases, with 12 bases between them. The CDR3 length is 17 residues. The CDR3 DNA reads TGTGCCAGCAGTTACTCTTACAGCCGGGTAGCCAAAAACATTCAGTACTTC. Translating it yields CASSYSYSRVAKNIQYF.

The chain recombines TRBV6-5 with TRBJ1-1; tentative D call: TRBD1 (6 bases). Trimming shortened V by 1 base and J by 1 base, and 10 bases separated the two germline ends. CDR3 length equals 15 residues. The germline V gene encodes CDR1 MNHEY and CDR2 SVGAGI. CDR3 region: CASSYFRGENTEAFF. CDR3 nucleotide sequence: TGTGCCAGCAGTTACTTTAGGGGGGAGAACACTGAAGCTTTCTTT.

This chain connects TRBV7-8 to TRBJ2-5; 8 bases line up with TRBD1. There are 14 residues in the CDR3. Germline lookup yields CDR1 SGHVS and CDR2 FQNEAQ. J was trimmed by 6 bases and V by 5 bases; bases with no gene match: 8. CDR3 in amino acids: CASSPKGQAKTQYF. CDR3 bases: TGTGCCAGCAGCCCGAAGGGACAGGCAAAGACCCAGTACTTC.

V is TRBV11-2 and J is TRBJ2-7, with D perhaps matching TRBD1 (6 bases). The CDR3 totals 14 residues. Trimming removed 5 bases from V and 3 bases from J, with 14 bases in between. Germline CDR1 SGHAT, CDR2 FQNNGV. CDR3 sequence (DNA): TGTGCCAGCAGCCGCCCGGGACACCTCTACGAGCAGTACTTC. The encoded protein is CASSRPGHLYEQYF.

The rearrangement joins TRBV5-1 to TRBJ2-5; 11 positions match TRBD2. J lost 4 bases, V lost 1 base, and 0 bases had no gene match. The CDR3 consists of 14 residues. Per the germline V gene, CDR1 is SGHRS and CDR2 is YFSETQ. The CDR3: CASSLTSGRETQYF. Written as DNA, the CDR3 is TGCGCCAGCAGCTTGACTAGCGGGAGAGAGACCCAGTACTTC.

The chain joins TRBV20-1 to TRBJ2-1, with 13 bases aligning to TRBD2. Per the germline V gene, CDR1 is DFQATT and CDR2 is SNEGSKA (reference sequence). The ends lost 3 bases at V and 0 bases at J; junction bases unmatched: 8. The CDR3 totals 18 residues. The CDR3 loop reads CSASPLAGGPSSYNEQFF. In DNA, the CDR3 is TGCAGTGCTAGTCCACTAGCGGGAGGGCCCAGCTCCTACAATGAGCAGTTCTTC.

CDR3 sequence: CASSPQLAGRFNEQFF. The CDR3 DNA follows: TGCGCCAGCAGCCCCCAACTAGCGGGAAGGTTCAATGAGCAGTTCTTC. The V gene is TRBV5-1, the J gene TRBJ2-1, with 10 bases matching TRBD2. The CDR3 spans 16 residues. Trimming removed 4 bases from V and 6 bases from J; junction bases left unmatched: 10. CDR1 SGHRS and CDR2 YFSETQ come from the germline V gene. Full variable domain (remainder filled in from reference TRBV5-1 and TRBJ2-1): KAGVTQTPRYLIKTRGQQVTLSCSPISGHRSVSWYQQTPGQGLQFLFEYFSETQRNKGNFPGRFSGRQFSNSRSEMNVSTLELGDSALYLCASSPQLAGRFNEQFFGPGTRLTVL.

The chain recombines TRBV6-6 with TRBJ2-7; weak D call: TRBD1 (5 bases). V gave up 6 bases and J gave up 3 bases, with 12 bases separating them. Germline-derived CDR1 and CDR2 are MNHNY and SVGAGI (reference sequence). This CDR3 spans 13 amino acids. CDR3 nucleotide sequence: TGTGCCAGCAGGTTTACCAGGGTCTACGAGCAGTACTTC. Its protein product is CASRFTRVYEQYF.

V usage is TRBV5-1 and J usage is TRBJ2-7; D may match TRBD1 or TRBD2 (5 bases each). The V end lost 4 bases, the J end lost 0 bases, and 14 bases lay between the germline ends. The germline V gene encodes CDR1 SGHRS and CDR2 YFSETQ. There are 15 residues in the CDR3. CDR3 nucleotide sequence: TGCGCCAGCAGCCACCGGGACCTCTTCTCCTACGAGCAGTACTTC. Its protein product is CASSHRDLFSYEQYF.

The chain recombines TRBV7-9 with TRBJ2-1, with TRBD1 matching 9 bases. The V gene's germline CDR1 is SEHNR and CDR2 FQNEAQ (reference sequence). The CDR3 consists of 16 residues. The ends lost 1 base at V and 0 bases at J; junction bases unmatched: 1. The CDR3 spells CASSLETGGSYNEQFF. The CDR3 coding sequence is TGTGCCAGCAGCTTAGAGACAGGGGGCTCCTACAATGAGCAGTTCTTC.

This clonotype was counted between two and nine times. The V call is TRBV20-1, the J call TRBJ2-7; TRBD2 agrees at 8 bases. The CDR3 is 15 amino acids. Germline CDR1 is DFQATT and CDR2 is SNEGSKA (reference sequence). After removal of 2 bases from V and 2 bases from J, the junction contained 8 bases not matched to a gene. CDR3 in amino acids: CSARSLAGMTYEQYF. DNA of the CDR3: TGCAGTGCTAGATCTCTAGCGGGCATGACCTACGAGCAGTACTTC.

The chain links TRBV5-1 to TRBJ2-1, with TRBD2 identical over 14 bases. The J segment lost 6 bases and the V segment lost 4 bases, leaving 3 bases of the junction unmatched. The CDR3 extends over 15 amino acids. Germline V gene sequence: CDR1 SGHRS, CDR2 YFSETQ. This CDR3 is CASSPGLAGVNEQFF. The CDR3 coding sequence is TGCGCCAGCAGCCCGGGACTAGCGGGAGTCAATGAGCAGTTCTTC.

A note on this clonotype: Germline and junction disagree at one end, which may indicate a read error. The V gene is TRBV2, the J gene TRBJ2-5, with D perhaps TRBD2 (5 bases). The CDR3 has 15 amino acids. The V gene's germline CDR1 is SNHLY and CDR2 FYNNEI. The CDR3 sequence is CASRGTVGFQGTQYF. The CDR3 nucleotides read TGTGCCAGCCGGGGAACGGTTGGATTCCAAGGGACCCAGTACTTC.